This T cell receptor (beta chain) was observed in a study of CD8+CD57+ T cells in acquired aplastic anemia (dated by TCRdb to 2017 to 2018). With respect to the entire study: A mean of roughly 3.2 ug of DNA, ranging from about 0.2 to 27.4 ug, was extracted from sorted CD4+ and CD8+ cells. CD8+CD57+ expansion was defined as frequency above the mean frequency observed in healthy subjects. Overall results and qualifications from the work: Roughly 31 CD8+ CDR3 sequences were shared between patients and controls but appeared highly expressed in patients and within their immunodominant clones. Between patients and healthy controls, no significant difference in CD8+ Simpson's diversity was found (P=0.060).

V is clipped by 4 bases and J by 7 bases, and the sequence between their germline boundaries is 16 bases long. Looking up the germline V gene yields CDR1 KGHDR and CDR2 SFDVKD. The CDR3 runs 15 amino acids, cysteine and phenylalanine included. Only CDR3 DNA remains: 45 bases, in frame from the first base. In regard to this clonotype: It lacks a known antigen. No much larger clone is present one base from it, and per-base qualities are unavailable.

Genomic DNA served as template for TCR beta VDJ combination and CDR3 sequence profiling. An Illumina HiSeq 2000 was used for TCR repertoire sequencing. On the study's bioinformatics: TRBV/TRBJ rearrangement plots, CDR3 size and DJ length profiles, and Simpson's diversity index were used to evaluate the repertoires. Whichever DNA sequence was most abundant in the deep sequencing data was defined as the immunodominant clone. CDR3 amino acid sequences were checked for sharing between subjects and were compared against published repertoires and the VDJdb database. TCRdb took the public reads, trimmed them with fastp at Q25, ran MiXCR for clone calling and kept in-frame beta chains. CDR3 protein sequences are deduplicated, and each keeps its most common genes and DNA. The V and J calls were determined by TCRdb, not by the authors. This sample is represented by about 40,000 distinct CDR3 sequences; approximately 63% of them were singletons. 45% to 75% of the sample goes to the ten largest clones.

The patients picked for sequencing were ones in whom flow cytometry had shown an expansion of CD8+CD57+ cells. Every patient had a diagnosis of severe acquired aplastic anemia based on International Study of Aplastic Anemia and Agranulocytosis and Camitta criteria. At the time blood was sampled, none of the patients had received any therapy. The study deep-sequenced TCR repertoires of sorted CD4+ and CD8+ blood T cells from severe aplastic anemia patients and healthy subjects. Patients were enrolled under clinicaltrials.gov protocols 00001620, 01623167, 00001397, 00071045, 00081523 and 00961064 in the USA. Ficoll-Paque density gradient centrifugation was used to isolate peripheral blood mononuclear cells. Before DNA was extracted, CD4+ and CD8+ T cells were sorted using either FACS or magnetic beads.

This sequence uses TRBV24-1 and TRBJ1-5; the D gene is unclear. Sequencing used sorted CD4+, CD8+, or CD8+CD57+ T cells (not recorded which) from PBMCs. This TCR was sampled from a human donor with aplastic anemia. The DNA reads TGTGCCACCAGTGACCCGGGCCGTGGCTCCCAGCCCCAGCATTTT. Translated, this gives CATSDPGRGSQPQHF.